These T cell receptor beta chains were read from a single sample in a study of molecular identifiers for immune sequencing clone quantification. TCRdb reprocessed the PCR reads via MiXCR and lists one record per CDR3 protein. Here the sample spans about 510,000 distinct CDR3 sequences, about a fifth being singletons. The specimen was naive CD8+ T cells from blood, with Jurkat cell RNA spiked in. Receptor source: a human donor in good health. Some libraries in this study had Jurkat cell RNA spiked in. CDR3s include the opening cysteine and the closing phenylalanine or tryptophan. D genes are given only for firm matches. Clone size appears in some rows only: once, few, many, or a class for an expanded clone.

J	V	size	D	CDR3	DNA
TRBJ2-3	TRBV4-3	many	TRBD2	CASSQDGRGGIDTQYF	TGCGCCAGCAGCCAAGATGGGCGGGGGGGAATAGATACGCAGTATTTT
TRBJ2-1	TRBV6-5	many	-	CASSLQGFYNEQFF	TGTGCCAGCAGTTTACAGGGTTTCTACAATGAGCAGTTCTTC
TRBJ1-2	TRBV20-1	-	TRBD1	CSARDFQGAIRSHGYTF	TGCAGTGCTAGAGATTTCCAGGGGGCGATTAGAAGTCATGGCTACACCTTC
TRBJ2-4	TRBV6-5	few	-	CASSQGFAKNIQYF	TGTGCCAGCTCGCAGGGATTTGCCAAAAACATTCAGTACTTC
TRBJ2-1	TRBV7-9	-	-	CASSSGSRDEQFF	TGTGCCAGCAGCTCCGGCAGCCGGGATGAGCAGTTCTTC
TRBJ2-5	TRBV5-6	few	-	CASSLWAVGLYQETQYF	TGTGCCAGCAGCTTGTGGGCCGTAGGGCTTTACCAAGAGACCCAGTACTTC
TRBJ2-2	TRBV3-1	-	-	CASSQESPGVVSGELFF	TGTGCCAGCAGCCAAGAAAGTCCGGGAGTAGTTTCGGGGGAGCTGTTTTTT
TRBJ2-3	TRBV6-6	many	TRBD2	CASNRNSGGEDTQYF	TGTGCCAGCAACCGTAACAGCGGGGGGGAGGATACGCAGTATTTT
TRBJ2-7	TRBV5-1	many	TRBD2	CASSLEAGGFYEQYF	TGCGCCAGCAGCTTGGAGGCGGGGGGCTTCTACGAGCAGTACTTC
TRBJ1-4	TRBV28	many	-	CASSLARGRGREKLFF	TGTGCCAGCAGTTTAGCCCGGGGCCGCGGTAGGGAAAAACTGTTTTTT
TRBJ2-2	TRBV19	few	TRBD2	CASSIPPWEVAGQGTGELFF	TGTGCCAGTAGTATCCCCCCGTGGGAGGTAGCGGGGCAGGGCACCGGGGAGCTGTTTTTT
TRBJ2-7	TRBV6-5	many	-	CASSYSSPRDTLYEQYF	TGTGCCAGCAGTTACTCTTCTCCCCGGGACACCCTCTACGAGCAGTACTTC
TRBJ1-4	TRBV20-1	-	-	CSVKGPSGEKLFF	TGCAGTGTTAAAGGTCCCTCAGGGGAAAAACTGTTTTTT
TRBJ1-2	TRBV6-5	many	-	CASSYEAGGDYYGYTF	TGTGCCAGCAGTTACGAGGCAGGCGGAGACTACTATGGCTACACCTTC
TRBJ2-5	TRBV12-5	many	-	CASGRGAWETQYF	TGTGCTAGTGGTCGGGGGGCGTGGGAGACCCAGTACTTC
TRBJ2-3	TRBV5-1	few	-	CASSPDTSRGTDTQYF	TGCGCCAGCAGCCCGGATACCTCACGGGGTACAGATACGCAGTATTTT
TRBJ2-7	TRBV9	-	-	CASSAGTDSYERYF	TGTGCCAGCAGCGCCGGGACGGATTCCTACGAGCGGTACTTC
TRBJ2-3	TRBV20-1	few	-	CSARDQSRPSTDTQYF	TGCAGTGCTAGAGATCAGAGTAGACCAAGCACAGATACGCAGTATTTT
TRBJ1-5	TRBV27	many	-	CASSIWSNQPQHF	TGTGCCAGCAGTATCTGGAGCAATCAGCCCCAGCATTTT
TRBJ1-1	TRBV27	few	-	CASRNGGLGTEAFF	TGTGCCAGCAGAAACGGGGGCTTGGGGACTGAAGCTTTCTTT
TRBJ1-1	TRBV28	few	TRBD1	CASSSGTGVNTEAFF	TGTGCCAGCAGTTCGGGGACAGGGGTGAACACTGAAGCTTTCTTT
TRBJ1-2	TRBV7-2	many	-	CASSFLNNYGYTF	TGTGCCAGCAGCTTTCTGAATAACTATGGCTACACCTTC
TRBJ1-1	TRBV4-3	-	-	CASSQDPLGPARTETFF	TGCGCCAGCAGCCAAGATCCGTTGGGACCGGCGCGCACTGAAACTTTCTTT
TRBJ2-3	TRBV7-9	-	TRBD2	CASSWLAGKADTQYF	TGTGCCAGCAGCTGGCTAGCGGGGAAGGCAGATACGCAGTATTTT
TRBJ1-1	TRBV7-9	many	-	CASSLGAGRDTEAFF	TGTGCCAGCAGCTTAGGGGCAGGGCGAGACACTGAAGCTTTCTTT
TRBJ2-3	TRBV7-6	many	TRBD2	CASSLAPDWGGQYF	TGTGCCAGCAGCTTAGCTCCCGACTGGGGGGGGCAGTATTTT
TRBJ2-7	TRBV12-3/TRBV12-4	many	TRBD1	CASRPRTGKGEQYF	TGTGCCAGCAGACCCAGGACAGGAAAAGGCGAGCAGTACTTC
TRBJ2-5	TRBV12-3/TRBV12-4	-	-	CASSLDMQETQYF	TGTGCCAGCAGTTTAGATATGCAAGAGACCCAGTACTTC
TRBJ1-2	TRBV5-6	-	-	CASSLTAAYGYTF	TGTGCCAGCAGTCTGACAGCAGCCTATGGCTACACCTTC
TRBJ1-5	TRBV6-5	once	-	CASSCSMPGRSWQPQHF	TGTGCCAGCAGTTGCTCGATGCCCGGGCGGTCGTGGCAGCCCCAGCATTTT
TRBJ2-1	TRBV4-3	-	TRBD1	CASSQEIGQGARNEQFF	TGCGCCAGCAGCCAAGAAATCGGGCAGGGGGCGCGCAATGAGCAGTTCTTC
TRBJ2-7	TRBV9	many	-	CASSLGQGGEQYF	TGCGCCAGCAGCTTGGGGCAGGGCGGCGAGCAGTACTTC
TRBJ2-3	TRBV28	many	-	CASIPAGGGDTQYF	TGTGCCAGCATCCCAGCGGGTGGGGGAGATACGCAGTATTTT
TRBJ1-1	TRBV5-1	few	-	CASTQSGTEAFF	TGCGCCAGCACTCAGTCGGGCACTGAAGCTTTCTTT
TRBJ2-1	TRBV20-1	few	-	CSARVGYEQFF	TGCAGTGCTAGAGTCGGGTATGAGCAGTTCTTC
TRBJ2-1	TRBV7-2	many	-	CASNNYNEQFF	TGTGCCAGCAATAACTACAATGAGCAGTTCTTC
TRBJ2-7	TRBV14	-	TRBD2	CASSHGLGFGYEQYF	TGTGCCAGCAGCCATGGACTAGGATTTGGCTACGAGCAGTACTTC
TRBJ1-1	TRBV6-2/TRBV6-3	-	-	CASSLHPGGKNTEAFF	TGTGCCAGCAGTTTACATCCGGGAGGAAAGAACACTGAAGCTTTCTTT
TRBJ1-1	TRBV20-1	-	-	CSARDRGYTEAFF	TGCAGTGCTAGAGATCGGGGGTACACTGAAGCTTTCTTT
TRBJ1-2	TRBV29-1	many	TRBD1	CSVGTGLSGYTF	TGCAGCGTTGGGACAGGTTTGTCTGGCTACACCTTC
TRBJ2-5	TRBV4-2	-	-	CASSPGGWETQYF	TGTGCCAGCAGCCCGGGGGGCTGGGAGACCCAGTACTTC